Each of the 11 T cell receptor beta chains below was sequenced from the same sample in a study of regulatory T cells listed by TCRdb under 2018. Their cognate antigens are unknown. Library method: the immunoSEQ multiplex PCR assay. For the multiplex PCR, 52 forward TRBV primers and 13 reverse TRBJ primers were used, and amplification bias was corrected with both assay-based and computational methods. In TCRdb, the immuneACCESS table is reduced to in-frame sequences with V and J assigned. These tables do not hold every clone; where another copy was compared, an unresolved V gene accounts for under half, and the others remain unexplained. The sample contains approximately 37,000 clones, 89% of them found a single time. Of the sample, over 2% falls within the top ten clones. What the work shows at the level of the full study, not this receptor alone: Hydrophobic residues at CDR3 positions 6 and 7 were enriched in conventional CD4+ T cells from CD3G-deficient patients, suggesting more self-reactive specificities.

Sequenced sample: conventional CD4+ T cells sorted from blood. The receptor source for this set is a person aged 18-29 years with CD3G deficiency.

V is TRBV5-1 and J is TRBJ2-1; possibly TRBD2 for D (6 bases). With 0 bases removed from V and 7 bases from J, the gap between germline ends came to 11 bases. The CDR3 is made up of 14 amino acids. Germline CDR1 reads SGHRS; CDR2 reads YFSETQ. The CDR3 loop reads CASSLGLGGNEQFF. CDR3 nucleotide sequence: TGCGCCAGCAGCTTGGGGCTAGGAGGGAATGAGCAGTTCTTC.

This clone has just a few counts. J is TRBJ2-6 and V is TRBV27, with 8 nucleotides matching TRBD1. Germline V gene lookup returns CDR1 MNHEY and CDR2 SMNVEV (reference sequence). V lost 6 bases and J lost 2; bases outside the gene matches: 12. The CDR3 length is 18 residues. The CDR3: CASRPSRQGKAGANVLTF. The DNA of the CDR3 is TGTGCCAGCAGACCGTCTCGACAGGGGAAGGCTGGGGCCAACGTCCTGACTTTC.

This clone was counted a few times. V gene TRBV28 combines with J gene TRBJ2-7; 8 nucleotides agree with TRBD1. The V gene end was trimmed by 4 bases and the J gene end by 6 bases; junction bases not matched to a gene: 5. The germline V gene has CDR1 MDHEN and CDR2 SYDVKM. The CDR3 is 13 amino acids. CDR3 protein: CASSSAGGSEQYF. CDR3 DNA: TGTGCCAGCAGTTCGGCAGGGGGCTCCGAGCAGTACTTC.

V is TRBV7-9 and J is TRBJ2-3; 11 bases match TRBD2. The CDR3 length is 15 residues. Trimming took 8 bases from V and 2 from J; bases not matched to a gene: 6. Per germline, CDR1 SEHNR and CDR2 FQNEAQ (reference sequence). The CDR3 spells CASGLTSGATDTQYF. CDR3 DNA sequence: TGTGCCAGCGGGTTGACTAGCGGGGCCACAGATACGCAGTATTTT.

CDR3 in DNA: TGTGCCAGTAGTATACTAGCGGGAGAGGGGGAGCAGTTCTTC. Encoded protein: CASSILAGEGEQFF. The V call is TRBV19, the J call TRBJ2-1, with TRBD2 matching 10 bases. The germline V gene has CDR1 LNHDA and CDR2 SQIVND (reference sequence). The length of the CDR3 is 14 residues. V lost 2 bases, J lost 10 bases, and 5 bases stayed unmatched.

This clone is classed as medium-sized. Other DNA sequences from this sample encode an identical CDR3 as well. The chain uses TRBV5-1 and TRBJ2-2; D is unresolved. The CDR3 totals 14 residues. Trimming took off 0 bases at V and 5 bases at J, with 8 bases between the two ends. The germline CDR1 and CDR2 sequences are SGHRS and YFSETQ. This CDR3 is CASSLEGSTGELFF. As DNA, the CDR3 is TGCGCCAGCAGCTTGGAGGGCTCAACCGGGGAGCTGTTTTTT.

J is TRBJ2-7 and V is TRBV6-1, with TRBD2 matching over 8 bases. This CDR3 contains 14 residues. Germline CDR1 is MNHNS and CDR2 is SASEGT. The V segment lost 7 bases and the J segment 7 bases; nucleotides outside the gene matches: 12. The CDR3 loop is CASTSGGARQEQYF. The CDR3 DNA reads as TGTGCCAGCACCAGCGGGGGCGCACGTCAAGAGCAGTACTTC.

The chain recombines TRBV5-1 with TRBJ1-1; maybe TRBD1 (6 bases). The CDR3 totals 15 residues. The V gene's germline CDR1 is SGHRS and CDR2 YFSETQ. The V and J ends lost 4 bases and 1 base respectively, with 14 bases between them. The CDR3 is CASSNTGHPNTEAFF. CDR3 DNA: TGCGCCAGCAGCAACACGGGACACCCGAACACTGAAGCTTTCTTT.

The CDR3 is CASSLQGTSGEQYF. The CDR3 DNA sequence: TGCGCCAGCTCCTTGCAGGGCACCTCAGGGGAGCAGTACTTC. The chain is built from TRBV5-1 and TRBJ2-7, with D tentatively TRBD1 (5 bases). The CDR3 is 14 amino acids. The germline CDR1 and CDR2 sequences are SGHRS and YFSETQ. The ends were cut back, 7 bases at V and 7 bases at J, with 21 bases in the middle.

The J gene is TRBJ2-7, the V gene TRBV6-1; D tentatively fits TRBD1 or TRBD2 (5 bases each). V lost 4 bases to trimming and J lost 3 bases, with 19 bases between them. The CDR3 totals 16 residues. Germline V gene lookup returns CDR1 MNHNS and CDR2 SASEGT. The CDR3 reads CASSAPEGRRNYEQYF. The CDR3 nucleotides read TGTGCCAGCAGTGCTCCAGAGGGGCGGAGGAACTACGAGCAGTACTTC.

In the case of this clone: Other DNA sequences in this specimen translate into the identical CDR3. The gene calls are TRBV6-1 and TRBJ1-2; D not certain. V lost 0 bases, J lost 8 bases, and 16 bases lay in between. The CDR3 has 15 amino acids. Germline CDR1 and CDR2: MNHNS and SASEGT. The chain's CDR3 is CASSEAPSARDGYTF. The CDR3 DNA follows: TGTGCCAGCAGTGAAGCGCCGTCAGCCCGTGACGGCTACACCTTC.